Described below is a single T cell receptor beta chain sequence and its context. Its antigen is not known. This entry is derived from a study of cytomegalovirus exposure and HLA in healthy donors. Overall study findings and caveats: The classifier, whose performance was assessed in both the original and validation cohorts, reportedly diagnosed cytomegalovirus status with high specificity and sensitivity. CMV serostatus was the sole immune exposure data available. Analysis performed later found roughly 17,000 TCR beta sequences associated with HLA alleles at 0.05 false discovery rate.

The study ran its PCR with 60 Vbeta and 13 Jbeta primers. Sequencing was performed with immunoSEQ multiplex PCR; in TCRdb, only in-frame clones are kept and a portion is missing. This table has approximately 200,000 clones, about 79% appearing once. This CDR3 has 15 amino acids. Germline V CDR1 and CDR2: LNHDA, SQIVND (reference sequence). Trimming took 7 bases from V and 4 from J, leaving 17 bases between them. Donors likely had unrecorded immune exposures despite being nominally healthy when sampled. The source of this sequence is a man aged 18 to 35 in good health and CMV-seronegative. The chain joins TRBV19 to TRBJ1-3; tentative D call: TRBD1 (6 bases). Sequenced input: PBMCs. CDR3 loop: CASILSGEPGNTIYF. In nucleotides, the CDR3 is TGTGCCAGTATCCTATCAGGGGAGCCGGGAAACACCATATATTTT.